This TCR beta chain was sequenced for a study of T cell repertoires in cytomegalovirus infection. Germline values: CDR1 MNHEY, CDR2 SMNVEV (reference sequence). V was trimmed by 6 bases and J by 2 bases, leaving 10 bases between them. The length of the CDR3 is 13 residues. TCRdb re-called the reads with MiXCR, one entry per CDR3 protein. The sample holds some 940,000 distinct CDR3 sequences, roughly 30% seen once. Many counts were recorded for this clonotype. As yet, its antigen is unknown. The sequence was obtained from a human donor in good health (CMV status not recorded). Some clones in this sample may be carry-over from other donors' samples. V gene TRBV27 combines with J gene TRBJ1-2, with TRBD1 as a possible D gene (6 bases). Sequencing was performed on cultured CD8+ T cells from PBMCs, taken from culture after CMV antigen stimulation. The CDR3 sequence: CASSLTGNYGYTF. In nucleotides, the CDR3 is TGTGCCAGCAGCTTAACAGGGAACTATGGCTACACCTTC.